The TCR beta chain described here comes from a study of blood T cell repertoires in COVID-19. Study at large: There were acute and convalescent COVID-19 samples, and they came from the United States, Italy and Spain. The cDNA or gDNA used as material had been derived from T cells, B-cell-depleted T cells, or PBMCs.

In the original processing: By means of reference gene primer amplification, nucleated cell counts were estimated. Libraries were prepared by immunoSEQ multiplex PCR; TCRdb keeps only in-frame clonotypes and omits some of them. The V and J calls and clone size are taken from that table; D and trimming were inferred from the DNA. Among about 140,000 clones listed, roughly 88% were seen once. Details on this clone: Other DNA sequences within the sample encode an identical CDR3.

The germline gives CDR1 SGHRS, CDR2 YFSETQ. The CDR3 is 15 amino acids. Losses at the gene ends were 3 bases for V and 4 bases for J; bases not matched to a gene: 5. The chain joins TRBV5-1 to TRBJ1-3; 9 nucleotides align to TRBD1. The TCR originated in a man between 60 and 75 years old with active or convalescent COVID-19. The sequencing input was peripheral blood. The CDR3 DNA follows: TGCGCCAGCAGCTCGGGACAGGGTGGAGGAAACACCATATATTTT. The encoded protein is CASSSGQGGGNTIYF.